This section outlines one T cell receptor (beta chain) sequence together with its context. Its antigen target is currently unknown. No qualities accompany the bases; no much larger clone lies one base away. The time point label here, explained by the study, means: cells obtained before transplantation from donor or recipient. CD3+CD4+ and CD3+CD8+ populations were FACS-sorted from unstimulated pre-transplant donor and recipient cells taken from spleen or lymph nodes. Cut back by 6 bases and 7 bases, the V and J ends lie 9 bases apart. From its cysteine to its phenylalanine, the CDR3 spans 11 amino acids. Here the CDR3 DNA is all that survives: 33 bases in frame from base 1. Via the germline V gene, CDR1 is LGHNA and CDR2 YNFKEQ. This entry is derived from a study of graft-versus-host responses after intestinal transplantation (TCRdb year 2021). For context, the study as a whole: Recipients received multivisceral, liver-intestinal, or isolated intestinal transplants. Rather than going through the commercial service, samples from three later patients were sequenced in-house on an Illumina MiSeq and processed with MiXCR. Donor T cell macrochimerism was defined as a peak of at least 4% donor T cells among recipient peripheral blood mononuclear cells. Graft-versus-host and host-versus-graft alloreactive T cell clones were tracked in the graft, circulation and bone marrow after intestinal transplantation using bulk TCR-beta CDR3 sequencing. To identify alloreactive clones, pre-transplant mixed lymphocyte reaction products were sequenced and compared with unstimulated pre-transplant donor and recipient T cells. The cohort enrolled about two dozen intestinal transplant recipients including one retransplant, and 3 patients lacking pretransplant specimens were excluded. Anti-thymocyte globulin induction was given to all recipients, followed by maintenance tacrolimus and steroids for 2 to 3 years.

What the research found in general, with its limitations: Early after transplant, declines in HvG clones were associated with peak levels of circulating GvH clones. Patients with donor T cell macrochimerism had high GvH to HvG T cell clonal ratios in their allografts. GvH clones were found in recipient bone marrow, and some of the GvH clones appeared earlier in ileal mucosa or blood, which is consistent with an intestinal mucosal origin. Conclusions were limited by the relatively low number and heterogeneity of intestinal transplant patients.

The method was the immunoSEQ multiplex PCR assay. In most patients, genomic DNA was isolated using the Qiagen DNeasy Blood and Tissue Kit and sent frozen to Adaptive Biotechnologies for TCR sequencing. For most patients, genomic DNA was subjected to high-throughput TCR-beta CDR3 sequencing by Adaptive Biotechnologies. In the authors' own workflow: TCR sequencing data were retrieved from Adaptive's ImmunoSEQ software for about 17 patients, whereas a few other patients were processed with MiXCR and VDJtools. To correct CD4 versus CD8 sorting errors, sequences present in both subsets at a frequency ratio below 5:1 were removed. Because the origin of CDR3 nucleotide sequences shared between donor and recipient could not be assigned, those sequences were removed. To count as alloreactive, a clone needed at least 2-fold expansion over unstimulated cells and a minimum CFSE-low frequency of 0.002% (template counts) or 0.001% (read counts). Clones were considered mappable if detected in sequenced pre-transplant spleen, lymph node, or MLR CFSE-low populations of the donor or recipient. The cumulative frequency of alloreactive clones was calculated as a percentage of all sequences, weighted by copy number. Sourced from immuneACCESS, this table was stored by TCRdb with only in-frame sequences that have V and J called. A share of the clones is absent; for the studies checked, an unresolved V gene accounts for under half, and the remainder has no known explanation. V, J and clone size were drawn from that table, and D and trimming were deduced from the DNA. Counted in this sample were 80,000 to 100,000 clones; around 91% of them appeared once. The leading ten clones occupy 0.15% to 0.2% of the sample.

This receptor was obtained from a human donor who was the organ donor for an intestinal transplant. Sequences were derived from unstimulated CD4+ T cells sorted from spleen or lymph node cells, sampled before transplant. The chain is encoded by TRBV4-2 joined to TRBJ1-2; the D segment could be TRBD1, given 6 matching bases. CDR3 loop: CASRQGSGYTF. The sequenced DNA: TGTGCCAGCAGACAGGGAAGTGGCTACACCTTC.